A single sample is the source of the 30 T cell receptor beta chains below, sequenced in a study of CD8 T cells in ankylosing spondylitis. Study results and caveats: Blood of patients with ankylosing spondylitis appeared to be characterized by a TCR beta motif of eight highly homologous variants.

Their antigens are not known. One entry per CDR3 protein results from TCRdb running MiXCR on the 5' RACE reads. The top ten hold 0.89% of the sample, which has 470,000 or so distinct CDR3 sequences, around 26% seen once. The sequencing sample was made of blood, either unsorted or a sorted T cell fraction (not recorded which). These receptors all stem from a male donor with ankylosing spondylitis.

There are a few counts of this clonotype. The chain recombines TRBV7-2 with TRBJ2-3; D gene uncertain. V lost 4 bases, J lost 5 bases, and 7 bases lay in between. The CDR3 runs 12 residues. Germline values: CDR1 SGHTA, CDR2 FQGNSA. This CDR3 reads CASSYLQDTQYF. The DNA for the CDR3 is TGTGCCAGCAGCTACCTTCAAGATACGCAGTATTTT.

This clonotype has more than one count but fewer than ten. This chain joins TRBV6-5 and TRBJ2-3; 7 positions agree with TRBD1. Germline assignment: CDR1 MNHEY and CDR2 SVGAGI. V gave up 4 bases and J gave up 2 bases; unmatched junction bases: 3. The CDR3 spans 14 residues. CDR3 sequence reads: CASSWTGYTDTQYF. Here the CDR3 DNA reads TGTGCCAGCAGTTGGACAGGATACACAGATACGCAGTATTTT.

This clonotype was detected a few times. This sequence joins TRBV10-3 and TRBJ2-1, with 8 bases lining up with TRBD2. CDR1 and CDR2 from the germline V gene are ENHRY and SYGVKD. The CDR3 covers 17 residues. The J segment lost 6 bases and the V segment lost 4 bases, leaving 14 bases of the junction unmatched. The CDR3, as DNA: TGTGCCATCAGTGTGACCCAGCGGGAGCCTGGAAGCAATGAGCAGTTCTTC. As protein: CAISVTQREPGSNEQFF.

The rearrangement joins TRBV12-3 or TRBV12-4 to TRBJ2-3, with 7 positions matching TRBD2. This CDR3 has 13 residues. J was trimmed by 4 bases and V by 7 bases; bases with no gene match: 5. The CDR3 is CASKRDTSDTQYF. The CDR3 DNA reads as TGTGCCAGCAAGCGGGATACTTCAGATACGCAGTATTTT.

V gene TRBV5-1 combines with J gene TRBJ1-1, with 8 bases matching TRBD1. Germline V CDR1 and CDR2: SGHRS, YFSETQ. V shed 3 bases, J shed 0 bases, and the junction held 10 bases outside the gene matches. The CDR3 covers 17 residues. As DNA, the CDR3 is TGCGCCAGCAGCTCACCTTTCGGACAGGGCATGAACACTGAAGCTTTCTTT. Translated: CASSSPFGQGMNTEAFF.

The chain has TRBV2 and TRBJ2-6, with D perhaps matching TRBD2 (5 bases). Looked up from germline, CDR1 is SNHLY and CDR2 is FYNNEI. CDR3 length: 15 residues. Trimming removed 4 bases from V and 3 bases from J, with 10 bases in between. This chain's CDR3 is CASSVPGVGANVLTF. DNA of the CDR3: TGTGCCAGCAGTGTTCCCGGGGTTGGGGCCAACGTCCTGACTTTC.

This clonotype was counted a few times. The chain recombines TRBV6-1 with TRBJ1-5, with TRBD1 matching over 8 bases. This CDR3 contains 13 residues. The V segment lost 9 bases and the J segment 6 bases; nucleotides outside the gene matches: 7. Germline-derived CDR1 and CDR2 are MNHNS and SASEGT. In DNA form, the CDR3 reads TGTGCCAGGACGACAGGACAGGGTCAGCCCCAGCATTTT. It yields the protein CARTTGQGQPQHF.

This clonotype was picked up one time. V gene TRBV3-1 combines with J gene TRBJ1-4; D call uncertain. V lost 5 bases to trimming and J lost 0 bases, with 10 bases between them. The CDR3 extends over 15 amino acids. CDR1 and CDR2 (germline): LGHDT, YNNKEL (reference sequence). The CDR3 loop reads CASSDRLATNEKLFF. In DNA, the CDR3 is TGTGCCAGCAGCGATAGACTAGCAACTAATGAAAAACTGTTTTTT.

V gene TRBV6-7 combines with J gene TRBJ1-4, with D possibly matching TRBD1 (5 bases). TRBV6-7 is treated as an ORF (open reading frame) with a function not yet certain. The V and J ends lost 7 bases and 16 bases respectively, with 13 bases between them. This CDR3 contains 10 residues. The CDR3 DNA follows: TGTGCCAGCAACCCGGCAGGGACGTTTTTT. It codes for CASNPAGTFF.

The gene calls are TRBV30 and TRBJ2-1; possible D gene TRBD2, 5 bases. The CDR3 sequence is 15 residues long. The germline gives CDR1 GTSNPN, CDR2 SVGIG (reference sequence). Trimming pared 0 bases from V and 3 bases from J, leaving 12 bases between. The CDR3 region has the DNA TGTGCCTGGAGTGTAGGTAGTAGCGTCTACAATGAGCAGTTCTTC. Residues: CAWSVGSSVYNEQFF.

The chain uses TRBV27 and TRBJ1-6; unclear D gene. Germline lookup yields CDR1 MNHEY and CDR2 SMNVEV (reference sequence). The CDR3 is 16 residues long. Between the trimmed V and J ends, which lost 2 bases and 5 bases, there was a span of 13 bases. CDR3 sequence (DNA): TGTGCCAGCAGTTTAGGTCTGGCAGCGAATAATTCACCCCTCCACTTT. As protein: CASSLGLAANNSPLHF.

V usage is TRBV20-1 and J usage is TRBJ2-3; tentatively, D is TRBD1 (5 bases). CDR1 and CDR2 from the germline V gene are DFQATT and SNEGSKA (reference sequence). V lost 0 bases and J lost 0, with 10 bases in between. The CDR3 is 15 residues long. The CDR3 is CSARDFRASTDTQYF. As DNA, the CDR3 is TGCAGTGCTAGAGATTTCAGGGCTAGCACAGATACGCAGTATTTT.

This clonotype has only a few counts. The chain uses TRBV2 and TRBJ2-3; D uncertain. This CDR3 has 12 residues. Germline CDR1 is SNHLY and CDR2 is FYNNEI. V was shortened by 5 bases and J by 10 bases, with 13 bases between the two germline ends. CDR3 bases: TGTGCCAGCAGTACCACCCAGCAGGCGCAGTATTTT. Its translation: CASSTTQQAQYF.

This clonotype was counted only a few times. J is TRBJ1-5 and V is TRBV12-3 or TRBV12-4; the D gene is possibly TRBD1 (6 bases). The CDR3 contains 14 residues. Trimming cost V 3 bases and J 2 bases, with 8 bases left between them. DNA of the CDR3: TGTGCCAGCAGTTTCCACAGGGGCAATCAGCCCCAGCATTTT. Amino acids: CASSFHRGNQPQHF.

J is TRBJ1-3 and V is TRBV15, with a possible D match to TRBD1 (6 bases). The V and J ends lost 0 bases and 4 bases respectively, with 13 bases between them. Looked up from germline, CDR1 is LNHNV and CDR2 is YYDKDF (reference sequence). CDR3 size: 16 residues. The CDR3 loop is CATSRDMGARGNTIYF. The CDR3 DNA sequence: TGTGCCACCAGCAGAGATATGGGGGCGAGAGGAAACACCATATATTTT.

This chain joins TRBV5-1 and TRBJ1-1, with D possibly being TRBD1 (6 bases). Germline CDR1 reads SGHRS; CDR2 reads YFSETQ. Trimming pared 3 bases from V and 5 bases from J, leaving 17 bases between. This CDR3 region has 15 residues. The CDR3 DNA sequence: TGCGCCAGCAGCTCTACAATTACAGGGCAAACTGAAGCTTTCTTT. Translation: CASSSTITGQTEAFF.

This clonotype was counted between two and nine times. This chain links TRBV24-1 with TRBJ2-1; 10 bases line up with TRBD2. This CDR3 contains 16 residues. Trimming at V came to 0 bases and at J to 8 bases, leaving 6 bases not matched to a gene. Per the germline V gene, CDR1 is KGHDR and CDR2 is SFDVKD. In DNA form, the CDR3 reads TGTGCCACCAGTGATTTGAAGCGGGAGGGCCGGGATGAGCAGTTCTTC. As protein: CATSDLKREGRDEQFF.

The chain employs TRBV5-1 and TRBJ1-2, with 11 bases that match TRBD1. CDR3 length: 14 amino acids. Germline loops: CDR1 SGHRS, CDR2 YFSETQ. V shed 4 bases, J shed 7 bases, and the junction held 6 bases outside the gene matches. CDR3 DNA: TGCGCCAGCAGCCTTGGACAGGGGGCCGGTGGCTACACCTTC. It is translated as CASSLGQGAGGYTF.

The V and J genes are TRBV7-2 and TRBJ1-3, with D unresolved. V was clipped by 1 base and J by 0 bases, with 7 bases between them. The CDR3 consists of 15 residues. The germline CDR1 and CDR2 sequences are SGHTA and FQGNSA. CDR3 nucleotide sequence: TGTGCCAGCAGCTTAGAGGGTCACTCTGGAAACACCATATATTTT. Translation gives CASSLEGHSGNTIYF.

This clonotype was seen more than once but under ten times. The CDR3 DNA follows: TGTGCCAGCAGCCGCGACCTAGCGCTAACCTACGAGCAGTACTTC. Translated: CASSRDLALTYEQYF. The V gene is TRBV11-2, the J gene TRBJ2-7, with D possibly TRBD2 on 6 matching bases. Trimming stripped 5 bases from V and 2 bases from J, with 16 bases between. CDR3 length: 15 amino acids. From germline, CDR1 is SGHAT and CDR2 FQNNGV.

This clonotype was counted only a few times. This chain connects TRBV3-1 to TRBJ2-1; 10 positions agree with TRBD2. The ends lost 5 bases at V and 6 bases at J; junction bases unmatched: 13. CDR3 length: 17 residues. CDR1 LGHDT and CDR2 YNNKEL come from the germline V gene (reference sequence). CDR3 DNA sequence: TGTGCCAGCAGCTTCCGCGGGGCTAGCGGGAGACGCAATGAGCAGTTCTTC. This gives the protein CASSFRGASGRRNEQFF.

In this sample, this clonotype turned up a few times. This chain uses TRBV20-1 with TRBJ2-1; 7 bases are shared with TRBD1. CDR3 length: 14 residues. Trimming cost V 5 bases and J 2 bases; bases outside gene matches: 6. The germline CDR1 and CDR2 sequences are DFQATT and SNEGSKA (reference sequence). CDR3 loop: CSAEPQGAYNEQFF. In DNA form, the CDR3 reads TGCAGTGCTGAACCTCAGGGGGCCTACAATGAGCAGTTCTTC.

The V gene is TRBV7-7, the J gene TRBJ2-7, with 8 bases that match TRBD2. This CDR3 spans 18 amino acids. V dropped 5 bases and J dropped 1; count of bases not matched to a gene: 16. CDR1 SSHAT and CDR2 FNYEAQ come from the germline V gene (reference sequence). The chain's CDR3 is CASSPGTSEQWVSYEQYV. The DNA of the CDR3 is TGTGCCAGCAGCCCCGGGACTAGTGAACAGTGGGTTTCCTACGAGCAGTACGTC.

This clonotype was counted only a few times. The chain employs TRBV5-1 and TRBJ2-2; D ambiguous. The CDR3 has 16 residues. V lost 1 base and J lost 0, with 10 bases in between. Germline V gene data show CDR1 as SGHRS and CDR2 as YFSETQ. The DNA of the CDR3 is TGCGCCAGCAGCTTGTATGCGGTCGCGAACACCGGGGAGCTGTTTTTT. This gives the protein CASSLYAVANTGELFF.

V usage is TRBV3-1 and J usage is TRBJ2-3; unclear D gene. Germline CDR1 reads LGHDT; CDR2 reads YNNKEL (reference sequence). The CDR3 length is 15 residues. The V gene lost 0 bases and the J gene lost 1 base, with 8 bases spanning the gap. The CDR3 region is CASSQDLVGTDTQYF. For the CDR3, the DNA is TGTGCCAGCAGCCAAGACTTGGTAGGCACAGATACGCAGTATTTT.

The genes are TRBV7-9 and TRBJ2-5; D is perhaps TRBD1 (6 bases). The germline CDR1 and CDR2 sequences are SEHNR and FQNEAQ (reference sequence). The CDR3 is 14 amino acids. V lost 6 bases, J lost 3 bases, and 14 bases lay in between. For the CDR3, the DNA is TGTGCCAGCAGGACCCGGGACAACGAAGAGACCCAGTACTTC. Encoded protein: CASRTRDNEETQYF.

This rearrangement joins TRBV5-1 to TRBJ1-1; TRBD1 aligns across 8 bases. The CDR3 has 15 residues. The J segment lost 6 bases and the V segment lost 0 bases, leaving 7 bases of the junction unmatched. The V gene's germline CDR1 is SGHRS and CDR2 YFSETQ. This CDR3 is CASSLGFGQGSEAFF. CDR3 nucleotide sequence: TGCGCCAGCAGCTTGGGGTTCGGACAGGGATCTGAAGCTTTCTTT.

This chain connects TRBV5-1 to TRBJ2-1, with D perhaps matching TRBD2 (6 bases). The germline V gene encodes CDR1 SGHRS and CDR2 YFSETQ. Trimming removed 3 bases from V and 9 bases from J, with 22 bases in between. The CDR3 covers 16 residues. CDR3 sequence reads: CASSSSSGSLAREQFF. CDR3 sequence (DNA): TGCGCCAGCAGCTCCTCGAGCGGATCACTAGCACGTGAGCAGTTCTTC.

This clonotype occurred a few times. This rearrangement joins TRBV12-3 or TRBV12-4 to TRBJ2-1; 12 bases map to TRBD2. The CDR3 loop spans 17 amino acids. J gave up 1 base and V 6 bases, and 7 bases lay outside the gene matches. CDR3 amino acids: CASRPRTSGKSYNEQFF. The CDR3 nucleotides are TGTGCCAGCAGGCCGAGGACTAGCGGGAAGTCCTACAATGAGCAGTTCTTC.

The genes are TRBV12-3 or TRBV12-4 and TRBJ2-3; the match to TRBD2 covers 12 bases. This CDR3 contains 16 residues. V shed 3 bases and J 5 bases; nucleotides not matched to a gene: 6. CDR3 nucleotide sequence: TGTGCCAGCAGTTTCCGACTAGCGGGAGCCATAGATACGCAGTATTTT. It encodes CASSFRLAGAIDTQYF.